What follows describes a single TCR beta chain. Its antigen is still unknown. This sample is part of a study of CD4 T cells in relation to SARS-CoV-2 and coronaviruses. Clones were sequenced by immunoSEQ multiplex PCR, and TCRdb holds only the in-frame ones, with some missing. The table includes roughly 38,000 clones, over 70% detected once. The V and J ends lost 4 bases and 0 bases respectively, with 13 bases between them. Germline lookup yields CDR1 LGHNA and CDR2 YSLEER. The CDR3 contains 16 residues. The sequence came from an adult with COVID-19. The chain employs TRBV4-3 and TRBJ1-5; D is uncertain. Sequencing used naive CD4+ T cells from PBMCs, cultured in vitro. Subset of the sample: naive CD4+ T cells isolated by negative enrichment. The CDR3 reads CASSPSQAYSNQPQHF. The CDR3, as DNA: TGCGCCAGCAGCCCGAGCCAAGCGTATAGCAATCAGCCCCAGCATTTT.